This entry concerns a single TCR beta chain. The read falls 3 residues short of the CDR3 end, and the missing part is taken from the germline J gene. This sample is drawn from a study of T cells in women clearing cervical HPV infection. The protocol was immunoSEQ multiplex PCR, while the TCRdb copy is restricted to in-frame clones and leaves out a portion. In total, the table holds 30,000 to 40,000 clones. This CDR3 is built from 13 residues. CDR1 is SGHRS and CDR2 is YFSETQ in the germline V gene. V was pared by 4 bases and J by 1 base, with 8 bases between. The clonotype was recovered from a woman between 18 and 75 years old with a cervical HPV16 infection that either progressed to CIN3+ or cleared (not recorded which). This sequence joins TRBV5-1 and TRBJ1-1; TRBD1 might be the D (6 bases). The sequenced material came from blood buffy coat. CDR3 sequence reads: CASSQGQNTEAFF. The sequenced part of the CDR3 DNA is TGCGCCAGCAGCCAGGGGCAGAACACTGAA.